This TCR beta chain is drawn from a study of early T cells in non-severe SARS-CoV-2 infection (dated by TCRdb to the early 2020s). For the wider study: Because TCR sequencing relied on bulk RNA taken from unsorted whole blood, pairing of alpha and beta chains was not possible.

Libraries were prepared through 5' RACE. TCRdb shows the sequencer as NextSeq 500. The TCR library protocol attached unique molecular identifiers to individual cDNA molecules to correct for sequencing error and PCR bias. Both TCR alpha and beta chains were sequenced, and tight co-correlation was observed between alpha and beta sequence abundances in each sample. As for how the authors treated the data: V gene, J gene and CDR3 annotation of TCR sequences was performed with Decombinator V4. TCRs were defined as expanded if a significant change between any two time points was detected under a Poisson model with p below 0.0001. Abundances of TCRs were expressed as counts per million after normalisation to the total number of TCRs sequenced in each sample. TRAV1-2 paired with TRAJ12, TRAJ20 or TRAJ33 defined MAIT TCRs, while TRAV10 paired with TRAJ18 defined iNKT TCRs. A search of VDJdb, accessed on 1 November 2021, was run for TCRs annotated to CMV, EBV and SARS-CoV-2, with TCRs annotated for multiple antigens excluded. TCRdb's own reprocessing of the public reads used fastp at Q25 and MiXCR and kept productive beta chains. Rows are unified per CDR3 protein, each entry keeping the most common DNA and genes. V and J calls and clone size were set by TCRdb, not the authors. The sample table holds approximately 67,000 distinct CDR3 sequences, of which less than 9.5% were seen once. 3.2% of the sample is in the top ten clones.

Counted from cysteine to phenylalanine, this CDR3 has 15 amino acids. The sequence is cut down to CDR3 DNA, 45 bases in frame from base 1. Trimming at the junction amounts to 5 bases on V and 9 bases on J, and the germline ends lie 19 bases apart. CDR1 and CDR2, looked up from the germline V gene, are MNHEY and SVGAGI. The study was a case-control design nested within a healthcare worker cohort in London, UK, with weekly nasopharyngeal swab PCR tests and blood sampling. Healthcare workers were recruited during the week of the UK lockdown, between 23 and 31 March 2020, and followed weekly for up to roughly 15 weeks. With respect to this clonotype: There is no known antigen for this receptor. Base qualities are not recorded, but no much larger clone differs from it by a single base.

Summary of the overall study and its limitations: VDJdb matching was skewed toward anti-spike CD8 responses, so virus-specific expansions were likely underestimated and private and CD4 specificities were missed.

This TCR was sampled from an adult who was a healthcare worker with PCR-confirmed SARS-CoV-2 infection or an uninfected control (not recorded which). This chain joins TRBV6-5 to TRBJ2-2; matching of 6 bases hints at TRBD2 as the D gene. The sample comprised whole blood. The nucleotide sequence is TGTGCCAGCAGTCTTCTAGCGTCCAACTCCCGGGAGCTGTTTTTT. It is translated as CASSLLASNSRELFF.